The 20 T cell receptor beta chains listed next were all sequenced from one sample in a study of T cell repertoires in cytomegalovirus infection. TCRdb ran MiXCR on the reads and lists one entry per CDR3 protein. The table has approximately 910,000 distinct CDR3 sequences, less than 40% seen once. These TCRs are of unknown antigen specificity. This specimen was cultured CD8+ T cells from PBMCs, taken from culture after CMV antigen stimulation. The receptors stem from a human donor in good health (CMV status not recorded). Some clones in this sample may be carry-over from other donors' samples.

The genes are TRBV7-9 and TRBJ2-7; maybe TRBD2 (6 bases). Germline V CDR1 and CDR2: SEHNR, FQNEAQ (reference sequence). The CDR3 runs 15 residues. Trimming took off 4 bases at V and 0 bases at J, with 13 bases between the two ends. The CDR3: CASSWALATSYEQYF. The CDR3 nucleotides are TGTGCCAGCAGCTGGGCCCTAGCGACCTCCTACGAGCAGTACTTC.

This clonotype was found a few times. CDR3 protein: CASSSGLAGVRTHTQYF. Here the CDR3 DNA reads TGTGCCAGCAGTTCGGGACTAGCGGGGGTACGCACTCATACGCAGTATTTT. The chain links TRBV13 to TRBJ2-3; 14 bases agree with TRBD2. With V trimmed by 6 bases and J by 7 bases, 12 bases remained unmatched. The CDR3 has 17 residues. Germline CDR1 reads PRHDT; CDR2 reads FYEKMQ (reference sequence).

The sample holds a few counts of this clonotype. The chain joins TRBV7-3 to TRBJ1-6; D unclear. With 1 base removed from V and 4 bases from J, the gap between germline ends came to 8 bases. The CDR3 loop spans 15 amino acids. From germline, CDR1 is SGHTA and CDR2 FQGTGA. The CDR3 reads CASSLKSGYNSPLHF. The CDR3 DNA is TGTGCCAGCAGCTTAAAAAGCGGATATAATTCACCCCTCCACTTT. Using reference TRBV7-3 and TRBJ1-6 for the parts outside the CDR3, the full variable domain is GAGVSQTPSNKVTEKGKYVELRCDPISGHTALYWYRQSLGQGPEFLIYFQGTGAADDSGLPNDRFFAVRPEGSVSTLKIQRTERGDSAVYLCASSLKSGYNSPLHFGNGTRLTVT.

The CDR3 reads CASSLKQPGELFF. In nucleotides, the CDR3 is TGTGCCAGCAGTTTGAAACAGCCCGGGGAGCTGTTTTTT. The chain has TRBV6-2 or TRBV6-3 and TRBJ2-2; D is unclear. From germline, CDR1 is MNHEY and CDR2 SVGEGT. The CDR3 runs to 13 residues. Trimming took off 4 bases at V and 6 bases at J, with 9 bases between the two ends.

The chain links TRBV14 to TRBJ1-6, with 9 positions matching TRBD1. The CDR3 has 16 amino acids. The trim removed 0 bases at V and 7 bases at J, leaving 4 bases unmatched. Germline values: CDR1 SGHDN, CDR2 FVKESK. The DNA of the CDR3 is TGTGCCAGCAGCCAAGATCGGACAGGGGAAAATTCACCCCTCCACTTT. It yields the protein CASSQDRTGENSPLHF. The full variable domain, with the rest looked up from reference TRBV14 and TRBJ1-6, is EAGVTQFPSHSVIEKGQTVTLRCDPISGHDNLYWYRRVMGKEIKFLLHFVKESKQDESGMPNNRFLAERTGGTYSTLKVQPAELEDSGVYFCASSQDRTGENSPLHFGNGTRLTVT.

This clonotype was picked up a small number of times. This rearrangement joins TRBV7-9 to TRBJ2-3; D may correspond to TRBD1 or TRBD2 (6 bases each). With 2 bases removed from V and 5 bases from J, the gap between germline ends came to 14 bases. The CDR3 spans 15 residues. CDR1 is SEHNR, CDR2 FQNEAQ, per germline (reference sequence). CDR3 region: CASSLIGGGGDTQYF. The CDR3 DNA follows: TGTGCCAGCAGCTTAATAGGAGGAGGGGGAGATACGCAGTATTTT.

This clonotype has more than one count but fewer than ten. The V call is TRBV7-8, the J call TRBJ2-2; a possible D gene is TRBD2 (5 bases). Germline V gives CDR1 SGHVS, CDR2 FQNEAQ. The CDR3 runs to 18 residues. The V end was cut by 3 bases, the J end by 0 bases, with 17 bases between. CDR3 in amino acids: CASSFAGQVLTNTGELFF. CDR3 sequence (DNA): TGTGCCAGCAGCTTCGCGGGTCAAGTCCTTACGAACACCGGGGAGCTGTTTTTT.

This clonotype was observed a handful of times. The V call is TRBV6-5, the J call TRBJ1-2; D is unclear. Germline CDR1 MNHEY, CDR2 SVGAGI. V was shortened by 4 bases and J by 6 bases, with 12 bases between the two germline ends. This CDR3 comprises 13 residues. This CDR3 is CASSSTTWDGYTF. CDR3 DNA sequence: TGTGCCAGCAGTTCCACAACATGGGATGGCTACACCTTC.

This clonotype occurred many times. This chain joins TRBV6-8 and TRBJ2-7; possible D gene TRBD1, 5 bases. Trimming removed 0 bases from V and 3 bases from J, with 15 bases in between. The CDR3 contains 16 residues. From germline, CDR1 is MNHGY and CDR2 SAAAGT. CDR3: CASSYSDTPLIYEQYF. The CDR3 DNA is TGTGCCAGCAGTTACTCGGACACACCCTTGATCTACGAGCAGTACTTC.

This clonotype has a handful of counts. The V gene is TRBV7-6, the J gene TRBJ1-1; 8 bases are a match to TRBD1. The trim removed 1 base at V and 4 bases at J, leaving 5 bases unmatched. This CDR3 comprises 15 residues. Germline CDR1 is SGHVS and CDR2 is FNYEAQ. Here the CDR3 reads CASSLEQGVFTEAFF. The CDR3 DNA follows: TGTGCCAGCAGCTTAGAACAGGGGGTTTTCACTGAAGCTTTCTTT.

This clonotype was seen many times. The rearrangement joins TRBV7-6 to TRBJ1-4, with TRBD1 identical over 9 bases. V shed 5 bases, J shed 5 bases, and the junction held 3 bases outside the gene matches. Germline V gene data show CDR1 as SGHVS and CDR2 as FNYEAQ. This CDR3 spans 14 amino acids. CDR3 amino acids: CASSVTGGNEKLFF. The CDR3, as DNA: TGTGCCAGCAGCGTGACAGGGGGGAATGAAAAACTGTTTTTT.

CDR3 nucleotides: TGCGCCAGCAGCTTGGTGGGTTCGCCAGGGTACGAGCAGTTCTTC. Translation: CASSLVGSPGYEQFF. V usage is TRBV5-1 and J usage is TRBJ2-1, with D perhaps matching TRBD1 (5 bases). Germline CDR1 SGHRS, CDR2 YFSETQ. There are 15 residues in the CDR3. V was shortened by 0 bases and J by 10 bases, with 17 bases between the two germline ends.

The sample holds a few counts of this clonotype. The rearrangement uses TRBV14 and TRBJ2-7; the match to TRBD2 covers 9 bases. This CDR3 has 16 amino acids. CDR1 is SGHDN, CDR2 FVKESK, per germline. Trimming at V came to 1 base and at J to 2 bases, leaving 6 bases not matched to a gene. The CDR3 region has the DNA TGTGCCAGCAGCCAAGTCCCCCTAGCGGGGACCTACGAGCAGTACGTC. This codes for CASSQVPLAGTYEQYV.

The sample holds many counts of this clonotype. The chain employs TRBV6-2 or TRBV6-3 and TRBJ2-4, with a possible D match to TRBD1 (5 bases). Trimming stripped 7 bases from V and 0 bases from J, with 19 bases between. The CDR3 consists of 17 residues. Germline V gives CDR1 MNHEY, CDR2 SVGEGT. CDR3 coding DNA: TGTGCCAGCACCTCAGGGCGACAGCGACTAGCCAAAAACATTCAGTACTTC. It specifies CASTSGRQRLAKNIQYF.

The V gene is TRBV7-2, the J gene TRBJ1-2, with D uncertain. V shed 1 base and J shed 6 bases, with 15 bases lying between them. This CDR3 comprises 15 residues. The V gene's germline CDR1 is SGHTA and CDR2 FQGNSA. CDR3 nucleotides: TGTGCCAGCAGCTTAGTCCGTGGTCGAGGTGATGGCTACACCTTC. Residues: CASSLVRGRGDGYTF. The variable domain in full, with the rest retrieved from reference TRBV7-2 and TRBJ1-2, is GAGVSQSPSNKVTEKGKDVELRCDPISGHTALYWYRQSLGQGLEFLIYFQGNSAPDKSGLPSDRFSAERTGGSVSTLTIQRTQQEDSAVYLCASSLVRGRGDGYTFGSGTRLTVV.

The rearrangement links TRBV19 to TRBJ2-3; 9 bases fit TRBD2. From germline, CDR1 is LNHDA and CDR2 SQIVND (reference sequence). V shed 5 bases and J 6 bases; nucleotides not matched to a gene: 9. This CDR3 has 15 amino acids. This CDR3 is CASSLSGRIRDTQYF. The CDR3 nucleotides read TGTGCCAGTAGTCTCAGCGGGAGGATTAGGGATACGCAGTATTTT.

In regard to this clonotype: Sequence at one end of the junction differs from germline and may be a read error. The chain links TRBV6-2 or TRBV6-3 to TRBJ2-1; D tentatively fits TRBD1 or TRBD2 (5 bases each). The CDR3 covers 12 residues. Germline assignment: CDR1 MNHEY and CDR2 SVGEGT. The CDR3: CASSYGDHEQFF. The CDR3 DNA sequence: TGTGCCAGCAGTTACGGGGACCATGAGCAATTCTTC.

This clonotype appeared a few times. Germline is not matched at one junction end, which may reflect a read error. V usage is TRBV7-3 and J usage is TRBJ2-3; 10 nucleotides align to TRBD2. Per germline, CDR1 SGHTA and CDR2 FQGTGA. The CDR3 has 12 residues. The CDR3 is CASSLAGLAPHF. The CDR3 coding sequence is TGTGCCAGCAGCCTTGCGGGACTAGCGCCGCATTTT.

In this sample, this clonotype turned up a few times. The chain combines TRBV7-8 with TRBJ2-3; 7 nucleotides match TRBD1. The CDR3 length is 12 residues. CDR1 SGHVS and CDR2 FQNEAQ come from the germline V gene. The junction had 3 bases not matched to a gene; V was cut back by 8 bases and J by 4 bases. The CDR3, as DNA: TGTGCCAGCCAACAGGGGTCAGATACGCAGTATTTT. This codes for CASQQGSDTQYF.

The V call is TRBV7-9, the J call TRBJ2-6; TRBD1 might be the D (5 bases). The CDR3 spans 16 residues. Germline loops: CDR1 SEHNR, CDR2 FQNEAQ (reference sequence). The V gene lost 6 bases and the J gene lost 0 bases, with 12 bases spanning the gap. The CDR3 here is CASRTDRSSGANVLTF. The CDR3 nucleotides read TGTGCCAGCAGAACTGACAGATCCTCTGGGGCCAACGTCCTGACTTTC.